Reported below is one T cell receptor (beta chain). The sample originates from a study of shared clonotypes between healthy human individuals. A 200 ng quantity of DNA, around 30,000 T cell genomes, went into the sorted-subset replicate PCRs. Per the original data handling: For the immunoSEQ data, sequences were junction-only without quality scores, so filtering differed. Produced via immunoSEQ multiplex PCR; TCRdb's table is partial and in-frame only. D and trimming come from the DNA, and the V and J calls and clone size come from that table. Among about 110,000 clones listed, 55% to 70% were seen once. Germline CDR1 and CDR2: ENHRY and SYGVKD. CDR3 length: 14 residues. Trimming took 10 bases from V and 10 from J; bases not matched to a gene: 12.

The TCR originated in a woman in her twenties or thirties in good health. This chain links TRBV10-3 with TRBJ2-1, with 11 bases lining up with TRBD2. The sequenced sample consisted of memory CD8+ T cells sorted from blood. The subset: CD45RO+ cells pooled with CCR7-negative TemRA cells. The CDR3 coding sequence is TGTGCCACCCAGACTAGCGGGACCGCTCGGGAGCAGTTCTTC. Translation: CATQTSGTAREQFF.